This T cell receptor (beta chain) emerged from a study of beta chain features in type 1 diabetes. A single heparinised blood sample, averaging roughly 0.11 L, was obtained per donor. The whole isolated RNA underwent reverse transcription, so sequencing captured expressed TCRB transcripts. Profiled with immunoSEQ multiplex PCR; TCRdb holds only in-frame clones, not every one. The table lists about 900,000 clones, 17% of them singletons. This clone has a handful of counts. Its antigen is unknown. The V and J ends lost 1 base and 3 bases respectively, with 10 bases between them. Germline V gene sequence: CDR1 LNHNV, CDR2 YYDKDF (reference sequence). CDR3 length: 15 amino acids. Whole-study results and caveats: The study left unresolved whether HLA type influences TCRB rearrangement.

The sequenced sample was naive CD4+ T cells from blood. The sequence was obtained from a woman younger than 35 in good health. The chain combines TRBV15 with TRBJ2-1; the D gene is possibly TRBD2 (6 bases). The CDR3 reads CATSRVAEGYNEQFF. CDR3 nucleotides: TGTGCCACCAGCAGAGTCGCGGAGGGCTACAATGAGCAGTTCTTC.